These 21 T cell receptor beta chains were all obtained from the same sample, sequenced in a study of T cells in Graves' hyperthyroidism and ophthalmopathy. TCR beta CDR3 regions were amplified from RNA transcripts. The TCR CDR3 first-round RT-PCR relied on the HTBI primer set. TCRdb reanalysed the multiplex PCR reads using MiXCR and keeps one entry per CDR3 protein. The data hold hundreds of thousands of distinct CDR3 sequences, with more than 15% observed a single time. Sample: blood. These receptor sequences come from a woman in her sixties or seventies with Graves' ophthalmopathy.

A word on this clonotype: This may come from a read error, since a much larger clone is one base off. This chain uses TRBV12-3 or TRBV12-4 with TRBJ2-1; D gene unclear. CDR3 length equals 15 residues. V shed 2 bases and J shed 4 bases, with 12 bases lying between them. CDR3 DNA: TGTGCCAGCAGTTTATGCCGAAGGGATTACAATGAGCAGTTCTTC. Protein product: CASSLCRRDYNEQFF.

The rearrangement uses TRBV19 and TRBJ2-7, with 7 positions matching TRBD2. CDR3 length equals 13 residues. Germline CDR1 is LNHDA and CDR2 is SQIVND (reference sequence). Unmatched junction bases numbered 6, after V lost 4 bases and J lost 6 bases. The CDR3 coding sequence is TGTGCCAGTAGTACCCTGACTAGCCCCGAGCAGTACTTC. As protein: CASSTLTSPEQYF.

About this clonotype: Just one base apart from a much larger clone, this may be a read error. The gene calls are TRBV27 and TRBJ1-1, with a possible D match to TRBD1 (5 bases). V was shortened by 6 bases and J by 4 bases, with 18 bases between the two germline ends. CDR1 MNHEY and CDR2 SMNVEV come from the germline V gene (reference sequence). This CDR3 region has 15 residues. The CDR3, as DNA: TGTGCCAGCAGCGACCTGGGGGGGGAGAGCACTGAAGCTTTCTTT. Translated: CASSDLGGESTEAFF.

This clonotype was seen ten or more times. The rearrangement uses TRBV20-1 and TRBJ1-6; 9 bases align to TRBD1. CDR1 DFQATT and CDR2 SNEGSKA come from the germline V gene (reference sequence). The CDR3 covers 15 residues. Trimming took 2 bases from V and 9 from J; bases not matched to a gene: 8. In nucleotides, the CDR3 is TGCAGTGCTAGACCGGGACAGGGTTTACGTTCACCCCTCCACTTT. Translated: CSARPGQGLRSPLHF.

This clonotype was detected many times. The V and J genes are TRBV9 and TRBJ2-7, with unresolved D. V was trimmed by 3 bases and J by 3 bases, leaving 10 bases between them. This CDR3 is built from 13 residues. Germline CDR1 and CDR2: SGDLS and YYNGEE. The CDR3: CASSEGNSYEQYF. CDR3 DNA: TGTGCCAGCAGCGAAGGGAACAGCTACGAGCAGTACTTC.

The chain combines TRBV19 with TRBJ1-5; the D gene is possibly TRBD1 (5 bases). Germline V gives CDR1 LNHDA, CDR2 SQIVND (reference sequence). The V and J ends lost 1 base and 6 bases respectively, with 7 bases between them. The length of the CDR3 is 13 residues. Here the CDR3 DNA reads TGTGCCAGTAGTATAGGGGGCGGTCAGCCCCAGCATTTT. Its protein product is CASSIGGGQPQHF.

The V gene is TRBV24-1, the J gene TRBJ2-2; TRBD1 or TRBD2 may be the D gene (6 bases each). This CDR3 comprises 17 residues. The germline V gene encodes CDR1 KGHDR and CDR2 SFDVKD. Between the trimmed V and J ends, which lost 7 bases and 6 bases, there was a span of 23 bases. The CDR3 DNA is TGTGCCACCAGCGGGGGACAAGGGCTTATTAGTCCCGGGGAGCTGTTTTTT. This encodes CATSGGQGLISPGELFF.

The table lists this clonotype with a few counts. The CDR3 loop is CASSRLQGAFMDYGYTF. In DNA, the CDR3 is TGTGCCAGCAGCCGGTTGCAGGGGGCCTTTATGGACTATGGCTACACCTTC. This rearrangement joins TRBV5-8 to TRBJ1-2; 8 bases line up with TRBD1. CDR3 length: 17 residues. Germline CDR1 SGHTS, CDR2 YDEGEE. Trimming at V came to 4 bases and at J to 3 bases, leaving 14 bases not matched to a gene.

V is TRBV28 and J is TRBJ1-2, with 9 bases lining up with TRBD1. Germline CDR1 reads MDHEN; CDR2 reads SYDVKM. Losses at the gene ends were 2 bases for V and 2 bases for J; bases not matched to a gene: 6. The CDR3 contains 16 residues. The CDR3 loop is CASSLIGTGTNYGYTF. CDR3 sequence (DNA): TGTGCCAGCAGTTTAATTGGGACAGGGACCAACTATGGCTACACCTTC.

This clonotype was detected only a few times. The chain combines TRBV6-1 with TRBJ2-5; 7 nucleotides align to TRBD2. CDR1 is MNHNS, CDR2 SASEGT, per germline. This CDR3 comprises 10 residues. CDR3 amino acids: CAAGWKTQYF. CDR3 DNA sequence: TGTGCAGCGGGGTGGAAGACCCAGTACTTC.

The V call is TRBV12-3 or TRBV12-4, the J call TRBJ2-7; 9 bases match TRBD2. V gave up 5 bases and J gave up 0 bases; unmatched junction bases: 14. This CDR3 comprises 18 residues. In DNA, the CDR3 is TGTGCCAGCAGTAGTATAGGGGTTAGCGGGAGTAACTCCTACGAGCAGTACTTC. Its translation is CASSSIGVSGSNSYEQYF.

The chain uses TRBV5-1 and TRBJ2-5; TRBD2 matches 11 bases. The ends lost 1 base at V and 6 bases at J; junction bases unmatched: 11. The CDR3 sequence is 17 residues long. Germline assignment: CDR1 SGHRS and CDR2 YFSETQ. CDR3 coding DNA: TGCGCCAGCAGCTTGAGTATAGCGGGAGGGCCTGAGAAGACCCAGTACTTC. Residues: CASSLSIAGGPEKTQYF.

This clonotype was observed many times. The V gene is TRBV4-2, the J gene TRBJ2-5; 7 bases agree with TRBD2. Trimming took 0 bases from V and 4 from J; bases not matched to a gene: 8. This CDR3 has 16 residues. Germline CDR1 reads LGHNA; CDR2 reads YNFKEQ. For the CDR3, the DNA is TGTGCCAGCAGCCAAGATTTAGCTTGGGGGGGAGAGACCCAGTACTTC. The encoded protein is CASSQDLAWGGETQYF.

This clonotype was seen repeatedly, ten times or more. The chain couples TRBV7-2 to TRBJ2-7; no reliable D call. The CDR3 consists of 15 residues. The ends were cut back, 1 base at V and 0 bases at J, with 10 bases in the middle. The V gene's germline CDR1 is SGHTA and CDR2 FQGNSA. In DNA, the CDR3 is TGTGCCAGCAGCTTAGGTTTGCAGGACTCCTACGAGCAGTACTTC. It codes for CASSLGLQDSYEQYF. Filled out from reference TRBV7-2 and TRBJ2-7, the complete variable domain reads GAGVSQSPSNKVTEKGKDVELRCDPISGHTALYWYRQSLGQGLEFLIYFQGNSAPDKSGLPSDRFSAERTGGSVSTLTIQRTQQEDSAVYLCASSLGLQDSYEQYFGPGTRLTVT.

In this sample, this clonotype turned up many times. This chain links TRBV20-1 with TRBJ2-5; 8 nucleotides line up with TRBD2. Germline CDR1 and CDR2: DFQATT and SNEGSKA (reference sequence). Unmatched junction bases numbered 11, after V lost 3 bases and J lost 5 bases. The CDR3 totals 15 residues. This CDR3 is CSASESGGVGETQYF. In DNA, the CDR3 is TGCAGTGCTAGCGAGTCGGGGGGGGTGGGCGAGACCCAGTACTTC.

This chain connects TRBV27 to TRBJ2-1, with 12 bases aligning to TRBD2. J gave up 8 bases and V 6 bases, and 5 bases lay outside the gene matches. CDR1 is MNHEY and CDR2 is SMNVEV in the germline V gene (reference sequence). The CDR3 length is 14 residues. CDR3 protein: CASRRTSGIYEQFF. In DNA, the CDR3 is TGTGCCAGCAGAAGGACTAGCGGGATCTATGAGCAGTTCTTC.

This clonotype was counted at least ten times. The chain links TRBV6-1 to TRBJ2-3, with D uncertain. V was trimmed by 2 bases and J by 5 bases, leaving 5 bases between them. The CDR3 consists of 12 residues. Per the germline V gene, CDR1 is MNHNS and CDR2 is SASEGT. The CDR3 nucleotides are TGTGCCAGCAGTGAAATGGTAGATACGCAGTATTTT. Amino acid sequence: CASSEMVDTQYF.

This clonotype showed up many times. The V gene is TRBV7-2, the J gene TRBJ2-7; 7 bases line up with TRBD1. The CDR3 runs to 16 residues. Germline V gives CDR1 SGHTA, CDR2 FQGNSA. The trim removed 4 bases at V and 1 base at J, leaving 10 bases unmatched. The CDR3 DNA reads TGTGCCAGCAGCTCAGCCGGGACAGCCACTTCCTACGAGCAGTACTTC. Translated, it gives CASSSAGTATSYEQYF.

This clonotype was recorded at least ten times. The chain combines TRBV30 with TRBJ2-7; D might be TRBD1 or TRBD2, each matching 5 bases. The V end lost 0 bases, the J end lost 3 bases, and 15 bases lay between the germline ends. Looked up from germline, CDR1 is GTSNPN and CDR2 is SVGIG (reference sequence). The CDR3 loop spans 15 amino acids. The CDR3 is CAWSVRRDGYYEQYF. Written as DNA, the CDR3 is TGTGCCTGGAGTGTACGTCGGGACGGCTACTACGAGCAGTACTTC.

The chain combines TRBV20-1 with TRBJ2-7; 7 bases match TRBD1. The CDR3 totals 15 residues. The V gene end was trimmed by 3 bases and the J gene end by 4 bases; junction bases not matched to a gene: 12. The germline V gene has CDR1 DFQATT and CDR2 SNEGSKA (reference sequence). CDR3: CSARNRGHSLYEQYF. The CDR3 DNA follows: TGCAGTGCTAGGAACAGGGGTCATTCTCTTTACGAGCAGTACTTC.

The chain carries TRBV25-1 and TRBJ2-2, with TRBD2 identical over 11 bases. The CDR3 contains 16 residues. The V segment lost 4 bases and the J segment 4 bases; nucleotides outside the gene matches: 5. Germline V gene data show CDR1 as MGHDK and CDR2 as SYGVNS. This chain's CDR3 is CASSVSLAGGTGELFF. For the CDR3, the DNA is TGTGCCAGCAGTGTTTCTCTAGCGGGAGGCACCGGGGAGCTGTTTTTT.